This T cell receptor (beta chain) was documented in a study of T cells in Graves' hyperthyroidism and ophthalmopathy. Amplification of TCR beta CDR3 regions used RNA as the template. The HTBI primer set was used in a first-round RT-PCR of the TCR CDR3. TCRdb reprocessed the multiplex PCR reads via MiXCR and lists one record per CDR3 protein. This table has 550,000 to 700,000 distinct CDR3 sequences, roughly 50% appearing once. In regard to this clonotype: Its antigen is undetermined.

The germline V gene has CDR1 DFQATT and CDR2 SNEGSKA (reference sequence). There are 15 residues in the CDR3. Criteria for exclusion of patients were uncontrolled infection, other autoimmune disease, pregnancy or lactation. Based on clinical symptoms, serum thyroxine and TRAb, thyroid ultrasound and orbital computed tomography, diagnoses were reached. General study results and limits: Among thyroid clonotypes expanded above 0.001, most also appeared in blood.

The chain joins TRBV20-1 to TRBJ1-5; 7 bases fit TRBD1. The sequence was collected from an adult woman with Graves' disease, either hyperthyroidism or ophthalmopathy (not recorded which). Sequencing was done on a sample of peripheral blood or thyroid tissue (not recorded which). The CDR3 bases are TGCATTGCCAAGGACAGGAGGATAAGCAATCAGCCCCAGCATTTT. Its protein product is CIAKDRRISNQPQHF.